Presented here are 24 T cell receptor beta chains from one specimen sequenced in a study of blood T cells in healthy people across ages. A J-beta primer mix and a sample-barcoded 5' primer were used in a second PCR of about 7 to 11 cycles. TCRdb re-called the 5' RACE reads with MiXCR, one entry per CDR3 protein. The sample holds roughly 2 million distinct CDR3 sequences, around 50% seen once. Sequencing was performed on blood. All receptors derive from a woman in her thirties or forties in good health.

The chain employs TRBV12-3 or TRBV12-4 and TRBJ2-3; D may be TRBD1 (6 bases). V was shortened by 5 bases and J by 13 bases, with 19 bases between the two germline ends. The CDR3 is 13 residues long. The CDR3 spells CASSRGSGAVEYF. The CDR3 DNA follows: TGTGCCAGCAGTAGAGGTTCAGGGGCTGTTGAGTATTTT.

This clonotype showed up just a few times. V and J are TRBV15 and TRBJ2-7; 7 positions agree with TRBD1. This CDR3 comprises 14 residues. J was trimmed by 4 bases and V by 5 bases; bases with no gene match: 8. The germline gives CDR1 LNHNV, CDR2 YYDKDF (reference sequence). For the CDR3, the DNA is TGTGCCACCAGCGGCAGACAGGGAGCGTACGAGCAGTACTTC. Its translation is CATSGRQGAYEQYF.

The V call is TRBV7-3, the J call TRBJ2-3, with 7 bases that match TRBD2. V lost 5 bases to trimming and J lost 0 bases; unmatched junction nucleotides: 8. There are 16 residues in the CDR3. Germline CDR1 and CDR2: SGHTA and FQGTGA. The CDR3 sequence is CASSPGAGISTDTQYF. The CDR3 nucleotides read TGTGCCAGCAGCCCCGGAGCGGGAATTAGCACAGATACGCAGTATTTT.

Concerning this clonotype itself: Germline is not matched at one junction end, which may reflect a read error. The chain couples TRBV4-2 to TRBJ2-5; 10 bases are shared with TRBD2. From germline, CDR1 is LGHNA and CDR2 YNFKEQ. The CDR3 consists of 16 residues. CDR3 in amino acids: CAGSQMGLALEETQYF. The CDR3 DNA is TGTGCCGGCAGCCAAATGGGACTAGCGTTAGAAGAGACCCAGTACTTC.

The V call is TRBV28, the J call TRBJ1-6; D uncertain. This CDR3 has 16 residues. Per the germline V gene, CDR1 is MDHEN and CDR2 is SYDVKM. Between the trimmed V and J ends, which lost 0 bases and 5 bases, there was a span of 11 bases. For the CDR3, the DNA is TGTGCCAGCAGTTTATGGAGTGGGAATAATAATTCACCCCTCCACTTT. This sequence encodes CASSLWSGNNNSPLHF.

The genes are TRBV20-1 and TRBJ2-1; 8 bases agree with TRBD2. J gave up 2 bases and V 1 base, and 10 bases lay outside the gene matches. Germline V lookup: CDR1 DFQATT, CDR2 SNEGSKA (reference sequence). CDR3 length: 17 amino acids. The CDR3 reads CSARGYTSGRAYNEQFF. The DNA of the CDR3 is TGCAGTGCTAGAGGATATACTAGCGGTCGAGCCTACAATGAGCAGTTCTTC.

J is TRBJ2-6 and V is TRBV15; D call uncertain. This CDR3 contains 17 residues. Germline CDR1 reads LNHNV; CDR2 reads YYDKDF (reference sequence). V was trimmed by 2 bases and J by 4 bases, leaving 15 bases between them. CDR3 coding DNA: TGTGCCACCAGCAGAATTGTCGGCACTGTGGGGGCCAACGTCCTGACTTTC. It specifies CATSRIVGTVGANVLTF.

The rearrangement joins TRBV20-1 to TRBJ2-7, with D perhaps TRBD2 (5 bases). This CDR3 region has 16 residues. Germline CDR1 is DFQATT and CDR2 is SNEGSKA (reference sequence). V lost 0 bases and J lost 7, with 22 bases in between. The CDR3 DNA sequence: TGCAGTGCTAGAGACCTCCTGGACGCCCTATCGGGGGAGCAGTACTTC. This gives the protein CSARDLLDALSGEQYF.

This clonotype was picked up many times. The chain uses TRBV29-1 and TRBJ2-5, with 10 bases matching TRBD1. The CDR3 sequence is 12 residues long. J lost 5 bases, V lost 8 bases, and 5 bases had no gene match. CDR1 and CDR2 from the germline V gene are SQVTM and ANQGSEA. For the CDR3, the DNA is TGCAGCTCCCCGGGACAGGGGGAGACCCAGTACTTC. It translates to CSSPGQGETQYF.

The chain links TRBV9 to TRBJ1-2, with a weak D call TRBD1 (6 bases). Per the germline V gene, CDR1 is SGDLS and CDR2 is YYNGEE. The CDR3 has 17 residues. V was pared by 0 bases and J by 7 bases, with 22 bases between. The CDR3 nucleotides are TGTGCCAGCAGCGTAGCCGCAATGGGCAGGGGAGGTGGTGGCTACACCTTC. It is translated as CASSVAAMGRGGGGYTF.

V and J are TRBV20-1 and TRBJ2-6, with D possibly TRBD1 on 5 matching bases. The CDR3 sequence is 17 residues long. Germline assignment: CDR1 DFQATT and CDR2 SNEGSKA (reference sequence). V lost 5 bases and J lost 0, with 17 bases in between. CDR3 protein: CSARTPLVGSGANVLTF. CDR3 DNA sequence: TGCAGTGCTCGGACACCTCTTGTGGGCTCTGGGGCCAACGTCCTGACTTTC.

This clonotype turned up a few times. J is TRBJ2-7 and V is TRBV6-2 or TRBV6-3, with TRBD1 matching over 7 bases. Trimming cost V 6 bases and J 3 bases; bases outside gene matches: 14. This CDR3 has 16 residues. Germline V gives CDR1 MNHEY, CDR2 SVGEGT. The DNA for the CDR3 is TGTGCCAGCAGAGGAGTTACAGGGGAGATGGGCTACGAGCAGTACTTC. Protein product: CASRGVTGEMGYEQYF.

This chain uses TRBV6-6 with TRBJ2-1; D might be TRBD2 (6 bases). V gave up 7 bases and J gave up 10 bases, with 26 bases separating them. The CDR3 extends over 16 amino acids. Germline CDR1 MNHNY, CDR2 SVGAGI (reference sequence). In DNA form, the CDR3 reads TGTGCCAGCACCAACCCCAGAGGTTTGGCGGGGAGGGAGCAGTTCTTC. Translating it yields CASTNPRGLAGREQFF.

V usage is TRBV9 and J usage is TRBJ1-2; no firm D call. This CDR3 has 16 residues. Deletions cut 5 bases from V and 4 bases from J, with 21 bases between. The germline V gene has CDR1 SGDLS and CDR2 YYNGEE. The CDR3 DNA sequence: TGTGCCAGCAGTGCACCCTTAGGTGGGCAGCCCTATGGCTACACCTTC. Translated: CASSAPLGGQPYGYTF. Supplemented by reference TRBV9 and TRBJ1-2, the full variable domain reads DSGVTQTPKHLITATGQRVTLRCSPRSGDLSVYWYQQSLDQGLQFLIQYYNGEERAKGNILERFSAQQFPDLHSELNLSSLELGDSALYFCASSAPLGGQPYGYTFGSGTRLTVV.

CDR3 sequence reads: CASSQLAGATGELFF. The CDR3 nucleotides read TGTGCCAGCAGTCAATTAGCGGGGGCCACCGGGGAGCTGTTTTTT. This chain connects TRBV6-5 to TRBJ2-2; the match to TRBD2 covers 9 bases. The CDR3 is 15 residues long. J gave up 4 bases and V 5 bases, and 5 bases lay outside the gene matches. Germline CDR1 and CDR2: MNHEY and SVGAGI.

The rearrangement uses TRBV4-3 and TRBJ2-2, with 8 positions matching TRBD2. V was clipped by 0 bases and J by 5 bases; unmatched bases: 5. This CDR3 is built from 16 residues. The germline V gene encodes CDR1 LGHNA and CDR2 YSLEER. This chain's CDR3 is CASSQDPGGLTGELFF. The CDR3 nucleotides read TGCGCCAGCAGCCAAGATCCGGGGGGGCTTACCGGGGAGCTGTTTTTT.

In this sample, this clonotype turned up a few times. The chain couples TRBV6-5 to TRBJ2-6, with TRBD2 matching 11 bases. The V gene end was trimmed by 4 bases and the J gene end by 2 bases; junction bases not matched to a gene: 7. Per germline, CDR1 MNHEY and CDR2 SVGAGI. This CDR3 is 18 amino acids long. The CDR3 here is CASSSLAGGIAGANVLTF. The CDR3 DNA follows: TGTGCCAGCAGTTCCCTAGCGGGGGGAATCGCTGGGGCCAACGTCCTGACTTTC.

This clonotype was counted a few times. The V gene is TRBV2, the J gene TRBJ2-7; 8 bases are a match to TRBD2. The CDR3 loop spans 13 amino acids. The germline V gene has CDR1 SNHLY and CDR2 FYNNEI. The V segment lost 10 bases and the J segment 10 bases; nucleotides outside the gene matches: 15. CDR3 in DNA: TGTGCCACCAACCCGGGGGGGTGGGAAACCCAGTACTTC. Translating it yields CATNPGGWETQYF.

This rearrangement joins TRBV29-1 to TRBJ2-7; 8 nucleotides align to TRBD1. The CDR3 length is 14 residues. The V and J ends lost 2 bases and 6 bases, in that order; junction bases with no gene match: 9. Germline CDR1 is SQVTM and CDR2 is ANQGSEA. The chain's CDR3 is CSVEKGQGPFEQYF. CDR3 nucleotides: TGCAGCGTTGAAAAAGGACAGGGTCCCTTCGAGCAGTACTTC.

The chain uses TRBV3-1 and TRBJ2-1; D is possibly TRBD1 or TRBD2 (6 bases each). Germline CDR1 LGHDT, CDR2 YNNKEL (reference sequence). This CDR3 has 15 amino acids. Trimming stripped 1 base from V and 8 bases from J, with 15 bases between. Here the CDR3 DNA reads TGTGCCAGCAGCCAAGCCCCGAACAGGGAGGATGAGCAGTTCTTC. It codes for CASSQAPNREDEQFF.

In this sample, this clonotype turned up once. In DNA, the CDR3 is TGTGCCAGCAGCTTTGTAGGGATTGAAGATACGCAGTATTTT. It encodes CASSFVGIEDTQYF. V and J are TRBV7-9 and TRBJ2-3; D is unresolved. This CDR3 has 14 residues. Trimming took off 3 bases at V and 5 bases at J, with 12 bases between the two ends. The V gene's germline CDR1 is SEHNR and CDR2 FQNEAQ (reference sequence).

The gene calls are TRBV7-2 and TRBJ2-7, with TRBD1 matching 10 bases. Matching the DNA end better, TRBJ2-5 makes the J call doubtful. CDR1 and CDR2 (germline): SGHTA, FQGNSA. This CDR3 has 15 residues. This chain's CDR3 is CASSPGQGERKTQYF. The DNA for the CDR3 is TGTGCCAGCAGCCCAGGACAGGGGGAGAGAAAGACCCAGTACTTC.

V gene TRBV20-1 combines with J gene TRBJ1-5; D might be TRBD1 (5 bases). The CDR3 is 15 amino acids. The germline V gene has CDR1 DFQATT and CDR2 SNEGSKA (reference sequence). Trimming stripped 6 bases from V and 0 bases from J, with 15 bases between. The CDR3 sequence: CSAATDSYSNQPQHF. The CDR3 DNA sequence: TGCAGTGCCGCTACCGACAGTTATAGCAATCAGCCCCAGCATTTT.

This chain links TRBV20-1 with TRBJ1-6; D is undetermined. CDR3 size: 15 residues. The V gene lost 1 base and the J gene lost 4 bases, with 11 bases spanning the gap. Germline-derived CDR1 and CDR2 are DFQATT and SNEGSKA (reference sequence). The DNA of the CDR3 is TGCAGTGCTAGAGTGCAACAGCATTATAATTCACCCCTCCACTTT. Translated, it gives CSARVQQHYNSPLHF.